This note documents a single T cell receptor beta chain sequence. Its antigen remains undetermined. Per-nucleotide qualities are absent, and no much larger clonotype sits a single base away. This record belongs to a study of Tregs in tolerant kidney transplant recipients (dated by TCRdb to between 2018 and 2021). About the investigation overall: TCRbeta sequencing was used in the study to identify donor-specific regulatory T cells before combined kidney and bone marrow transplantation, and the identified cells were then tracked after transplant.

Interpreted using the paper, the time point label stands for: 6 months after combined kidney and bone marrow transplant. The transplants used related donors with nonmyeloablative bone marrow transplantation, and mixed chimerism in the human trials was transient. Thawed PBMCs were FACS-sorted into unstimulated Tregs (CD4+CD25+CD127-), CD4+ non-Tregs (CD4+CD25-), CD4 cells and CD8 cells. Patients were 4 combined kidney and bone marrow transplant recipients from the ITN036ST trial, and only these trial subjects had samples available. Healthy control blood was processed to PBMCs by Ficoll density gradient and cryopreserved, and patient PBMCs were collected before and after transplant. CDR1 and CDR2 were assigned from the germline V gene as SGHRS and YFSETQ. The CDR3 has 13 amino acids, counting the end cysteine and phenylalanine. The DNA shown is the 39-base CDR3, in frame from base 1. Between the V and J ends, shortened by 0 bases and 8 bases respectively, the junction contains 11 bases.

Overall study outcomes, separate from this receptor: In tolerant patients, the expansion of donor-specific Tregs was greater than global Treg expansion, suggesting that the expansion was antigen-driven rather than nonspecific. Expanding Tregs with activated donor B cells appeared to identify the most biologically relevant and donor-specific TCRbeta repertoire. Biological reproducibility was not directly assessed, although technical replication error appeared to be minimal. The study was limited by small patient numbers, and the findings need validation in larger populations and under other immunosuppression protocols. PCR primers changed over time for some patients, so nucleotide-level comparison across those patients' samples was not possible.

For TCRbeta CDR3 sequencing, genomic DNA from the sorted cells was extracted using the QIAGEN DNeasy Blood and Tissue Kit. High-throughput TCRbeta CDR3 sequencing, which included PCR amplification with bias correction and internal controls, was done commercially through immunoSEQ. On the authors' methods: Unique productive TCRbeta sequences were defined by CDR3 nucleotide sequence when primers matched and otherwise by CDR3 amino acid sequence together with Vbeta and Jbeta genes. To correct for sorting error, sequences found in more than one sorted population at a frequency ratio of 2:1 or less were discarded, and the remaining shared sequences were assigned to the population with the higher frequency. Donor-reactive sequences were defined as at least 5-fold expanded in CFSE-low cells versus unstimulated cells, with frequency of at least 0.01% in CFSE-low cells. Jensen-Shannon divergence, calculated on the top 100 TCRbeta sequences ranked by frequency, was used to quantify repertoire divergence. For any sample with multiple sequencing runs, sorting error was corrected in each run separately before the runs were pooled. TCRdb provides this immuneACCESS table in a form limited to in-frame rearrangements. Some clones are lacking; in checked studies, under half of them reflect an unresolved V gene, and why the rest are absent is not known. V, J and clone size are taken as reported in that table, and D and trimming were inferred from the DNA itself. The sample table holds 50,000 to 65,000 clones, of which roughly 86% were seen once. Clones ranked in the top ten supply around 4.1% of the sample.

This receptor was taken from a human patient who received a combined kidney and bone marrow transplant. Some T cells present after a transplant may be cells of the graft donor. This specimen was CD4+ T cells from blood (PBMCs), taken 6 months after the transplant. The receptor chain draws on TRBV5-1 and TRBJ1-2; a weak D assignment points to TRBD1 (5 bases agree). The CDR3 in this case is CASSLAGGGGYTF. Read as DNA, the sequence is TGCGCCAGCAGCTTGGCCGGGGGAGGCGGCTACACCTTC. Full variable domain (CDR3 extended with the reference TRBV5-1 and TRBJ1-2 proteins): KAGVTQTPRYLIKTRGQQVTLSCSPISGHRSVSWYQQTPGQGLQFLFEYFSETQRNKGNFPGRFSGRQFSNSRSEMNVSTLELGDSALYLCASSLAGGGGYTFGSGTRLTVV.